This TCR beta chain was captured by sequencing in a study of T cell responses to AZD1222 COVID-19 vaccine. General study points: Most donors were white British, females outnumbered males, and clonal diversity was possibly underestimated.

The germline CDR1 and CDR2 sequences are SGHDT and YYEEEE. Trimming stripped 1 base from V and 3 bases from J, with 22 bases between. The CDR3 runs to 18 residues. Generated by immunoSEQ multiplex PCR, the TCRdb table keeps only in-frame clones and is missing some. The data hold approximately 150,000 clones, with roughly 87% observed a single time. Samples with a second dose at about 4 or about 12 weeks were pooled together. Turning to this clone: Its antigen is as yet unknown.

The chain recombines TRBV5-6 with TRBJ1-2, with D perhaps matching TRBD1 (6 bases). This clonotype was obtained from an adult who received the AZD1222 COVID-19 vaccine. Sample: peripheral blood, taken 28 days after the second AZD1222 dose. In DNA, the CDR3 is TGTGCCAGCAGCTTGTTGGGGGCAGGGTTTATTAGGGACTATGGCTACACCTTC. It yields the protein CASSLLGAGFIRDYGYTF.